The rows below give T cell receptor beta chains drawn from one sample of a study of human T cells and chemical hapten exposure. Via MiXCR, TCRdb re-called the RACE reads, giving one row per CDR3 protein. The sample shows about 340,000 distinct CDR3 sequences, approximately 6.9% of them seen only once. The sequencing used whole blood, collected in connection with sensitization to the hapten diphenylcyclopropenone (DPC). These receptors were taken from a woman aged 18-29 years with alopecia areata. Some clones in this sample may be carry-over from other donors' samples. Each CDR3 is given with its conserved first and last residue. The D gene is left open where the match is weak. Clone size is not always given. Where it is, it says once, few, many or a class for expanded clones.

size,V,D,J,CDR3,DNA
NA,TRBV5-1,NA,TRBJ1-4,CASSSSSTNEKLFF,TGCGCCAGCAGCAGCTCGTCAACTAATGAAAAACTGTTTTTT
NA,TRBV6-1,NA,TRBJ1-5,CASSDNWGRRLNQPQHF,TGTGCCAGCAGTGACAATTGGGGGAGACGACTTAATCAGCCCCAGCATTTT
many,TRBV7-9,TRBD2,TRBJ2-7,CASTNSGGVSHEQYF,TGTGCCAGCACCAACAGCGGGGGTGTCTCCCACGAGCAGTACTTC
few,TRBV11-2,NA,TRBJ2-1,CASSLALYNEQFF,TGTGCCAGCAGCTTAGCCCTGTACAATGAGCAGTTCTTC
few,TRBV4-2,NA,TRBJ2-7,CASSQEGGRERYEQYF,TGTGCCAGCAGCCAAGAAGGTGGCAGGGAGAGGTACGAGCAGTACTTC
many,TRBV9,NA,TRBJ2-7,CASSVDLGYEQYF,TGTGCCAGCAGCGTAGACCTCGGCTACGAGCAGTACTTC
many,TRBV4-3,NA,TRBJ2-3,CASSQALAGDTQYF,TGCGCCAGCAGCCAAGCGTTGGCAGGGGATACGCAGTATTTT
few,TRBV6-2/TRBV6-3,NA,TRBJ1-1,CASSYPLGGGFTEAFF,TGTGCCAGCAGTTACCCGCTCGGAGGGGGATTCACTGAAGCTTTCTTT
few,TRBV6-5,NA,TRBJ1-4,CASSRAGASVEKLFF,TGTGCCAGCAGCCGAGCGGGGGCCAGTGTGGAAAAACTGTTTTTT
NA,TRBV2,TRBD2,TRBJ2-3,CASSEPGLAGGTDTQYF,TGTGCCAGCAGTGAACCCGGACTAGCGGGGGGCACAGATACGCAGTATTTT
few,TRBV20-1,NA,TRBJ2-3,CSARGGSGHSSTDTQYF,TGCAGTGCTAGGGGGGGCTCGGGACATTCTAGCACAGATACGCAGTATTTT
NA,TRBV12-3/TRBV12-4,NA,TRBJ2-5,CASSLPNNRARETQYF,TGTGCCAGCAGTTTACCTAACAACAGGGCCCGAGAGACCCAGTACTTC
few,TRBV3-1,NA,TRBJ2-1,CASSPRGNSYNEQFF,TGTGCCAGCAGCCCCCGCGGGAACTCCTACAATGAGCAGTTCTTC
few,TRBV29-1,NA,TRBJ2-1,CSVDGLAESSYNEQFF,TGCAGCGTTGATGGGCTAGCCGAAAGCTCCTACAATGAGCAGTTCTTC